Detailed here is one TCR beta chain. Time point: longitudinal time-point 1 (baseline). The germline V gene encodes CDR1 SGHNT and CDR2 YENEEA. The CDR3 has 13 residues. V lost 3 bases and J 4 bases, leaving 7 bases between the germline ends. The data were obtained in a study of neurological immune-mediated disorders. TCRdb called the 5' RACE reads again in MiXCR, with one record for every CDR3 protein. The sample records roughly 61,000 distinct CDR3 sequences, around 11% being singletons. The chain couples TRBV11-3 to TRBJ2-1; D gene uncertain. Sequences were obtained from PBMCs. This TCR came from a male donor with HTLV-1-associated myelopathy (HAM/TSP). The DNA for the CDR3 is TGTGCCAGCAGCTTGGTCCCGTACAATGAGCAGTTCTTC. Translating gives CASSLVPYNEQFF.